Each of the 18 T cell receptor beta chains below was sequenced from the same sample in a study of blood T cell repertoires in COVID-19. Here immunoSEQ multiplex PCR was the method, and the copy in TCRdb shows in-frame clones only, minus some. The sample has 65,000 to 85,000 clones; about nine tenths are singletons. What was sequenced was peripheral blood. The receptor set was obtained from a young woman with acute or convalescent COVID-19.

V gene TRBV6-5 combines with J gene TRBJ1-1; D is ambiguous. The germline V and J ends were trimmed by 5 bases and 6 bases, with 13 bases remaining between them. The CDR3 extends over 13 amino acids. Germline assignment: CDR1 MNHEY and CDR2 SVGAGI. CDR3 DNA: TGTGCCAGCAGTCATTTACAATCCTCTGAAGCTTTCTTT. Protein: CASSHLQSSEAFF.

The V call is TRBV4-3, the J call TRBJ1-1; D remains unclear. In germline, CDR1 is LGHNA, CDR2 YSLEER. V was cut by 0 bases and J by 1 base, with 6 bases left in between. The CDR3 sequence is 14 residues long. CDR3 in amino acids: CASSQDRQNTEAFF. The CDR3 DNA is TGCGCCAGCAGCCAAGATAGACAGAACACTGAAGCTTTCTTT.

This chain uses TRBV3-1 (or the pseudogene TRBV3-2) with TRBJ1-2; a weak D match, TRBD1 (6 bases). With 8 bases removed from V and 4 bases from J, the gap between germline ends came to 14 bases. The germline V gene has CDR1 LGHDT and CDR2 YNNKEL (reference sequence). The CDR3 extends over 13 amino acids. CDR3 nucleotides: TGTGCCAGCGTGGGGGCCCTCTCCTATGGCTACACCTTC. Amino acid sequence: CASVGALSYGYTF.

The V call is TRBV9, the J call TRBJ2-2, with 7 bases matching TRBD2. The CDR3 runs 17 residues. Trimming cost V 0 bases and J 0 bases; bases outside gene matches: 5. Germline CDR1 reads SGDLS; CDR2 reads YYNGEE. The CDR3 reads CASSVGISGANTGELFF. The CDR3 nucleotides read TGTGCCAGCAGCGTAGGAATCAGCGGGGCGAACACCGGGGAGCTGTTTTTT.

The chain combines TRBV2 with TRBJ1-2; D perhaps matches TRBD1 (6 bases). V was cut by 2 bases and J by 4 bases, with 11 bases left in between. The CDR3 is 14 amino acids. Germline-derived CDR1 and CDR2 are SNHLY and FYNNEI. CDR3 protein: CASSESIGGYGYTF. The CDR3 coding sequence is TGTGCCAGCAGTGAATCGATAGGGGGCTATGGCTACACCTTC.

This sequence joins TRBV19 and TRBJ1-5; D may be TRBD1 (5 bases). Germline V gene sequence: CDR1 LNHDA, CDR2 SQIVND (reference sequence). Deletions cut 7 bases from V and 0 bases from J, with 13 bases between. The CDR3 loop spans 15 amino acids. CDR3 in DNA: TGTGCCAGTAAGTGGGGGACTTTTAGCAATCAGCCCCAGCATTTT. Translation: CASKWGTFSNQPQHF.

The chain has TRBV6-2 or TRBV6-3 and TRBJ2-3, with a tentative D call TRBD2 (6 bases). V was trimmed by 2 bases and J by 2 bases, leaving 17 bases between them. Germline values: CDR1 MNHEY, CDR2 SVGEGT. This CDR3 contains 17 residues. The CDR3 spells CASSYRIGGRVTDTQYF. In DNA form, the CDR3 reads TGTGCCAGCAGTTACCGAATTGGAGGGAGAGTCACAGATACGCAGTATTTT.

V is TRBV7-2 and J is TRBJ2-5, with D possibly being TRBD2 (5 bases). This CDR3 is 16 amino acids long. CDR1 and CDR2 (germline): SGHTA, FQGNSA. Between the trimmed V and J ends, which lost 5 bases and 5 bases, there was a span of 21 bases. DNA of the CDR3: TGTGCCAGCAGCCCCGACCCAAATGCGGGTCGTGAGACCCAGTACTTC. It is translated as CASSPDPNAGRETQYF.

This rearrangement joins TRBV7-8 to TRBJ2-2; D gene unclear. The CDR3 totals 12 residues. V was shortened by 8 bases and J by 4 bases, with 8 bases between the two germline ends. Germline CDR1 reads SGHVS; CDR2 reads FQNEAQ. CDR3 in amino acids: CASAQVTGELFF. CDR3 DNA: TGTGCCAGCGCCCAGGTCACCGGGGAGCTGTTTTTT.

This rearrangement joins TRBV5-1 to TRBJ2-1, with 9 bases that match TRBD1. The germline CDR1 and CDR2 sequences are SGHRS and YFSETQ. V was pared by 4 bases and J by 5 bases, with 10 bases of the junction left unmatched. This CDR3 region has 16 residues. This chain's CDR3 is CASSQGQGLLNNEQFF. CDR3 coding DNA: TGCGCCAGCAGCCAGGGACAGGGCCTGCTGAACAATGAGCAGTTCTTC. The variable domain in full, with the rest retrieved from reference TRBV5-1 and TRBJ2-1, is KAGVTQTPRYLIKTRGQQVTLSCSPISGHRSVSWYQQTPGQGLQFLFEYFSETQRNKGNFPGRFSGRQFSNSRSEMNVSTLELGDSALYLCASSQGQGLLNNEQFFGPGTRLTVL.

On this clone: Other DNA sequences in the same sample also yield this CDR3. The chain carries TRBV7-9 and TRBJ2-1; 12 positions agree with TRBD2. Germline CDR1 reads SEHNR; CDR2 reads FQNEAQ (reference sequence). The trim removed 3 bases at V and 3 bases at J, leaving 0 bases unmatched. The CDR3 extends over 15 amino acids. The CDR3 DNA follows: TGTGCCAGCAGCTTGGGACTAGCGGGCTACAATGAGCAGTTCTTC. Its translation is CASSLGLAGYNEQFF.

With respect to this clone: The junction differs from germline at one of its ends, possibly a read error. This chain uses TRBV19 with TRBJ1-5; no clear D. Germline lookup yields CDR1 LNHDA and CDR2 SQIVND (reference sequence). This CDR3 is built from 13 residues. CDR3 nucleotide sequence: TGTGCCAGTAGGGAAGGTAGCGATCAGCCCCAGCATTTT. It codes for CASREGSDQPQHF.

This chain uses TRBV11-2 with TRBJ2-7, with TRBD1 matching 7 bases. The junction had 3 bases not matched to a gene; V was cut back by 3 bases and J by 4 bases. Per the germline V gene, CDR1 is SGHAT and CDR2 is FQNNGV. The CDR3 has 13 residues. CDR3 amino acids: CASSFGDRYEQYF. As DNA, the CDR3 is TGTGCCAGCAGCTTTGGGGACAGATACGAGCAGTACTTC. Complete variable domain (other parts from reference TRBV11-2 and TRBJ2-7): EAGVAQSPRYKIIEKRQSVAFWCNPISGHATLYWYQQILGQGPKLLIQFQNNGVVDDSQLPKDRFSAERLKGVDSTLKIQPAKLEDSAVYLCASSFGDRYEQYFGPGTRLTVT.

The rearrangement links TRBV11-2 to TRBJ2-7; 9 nucleotides agree with TRBD2. Trimming at V came to 6 bases and at J to 4 bases, leaving 4 bases not matched to a gene. The CDR3 is 13 amino acids. Germline CDR1 SGHAT, CDR2 FQNNGV. This CDR3 reads CASRASGTYEQYF. Written as DNA, the CDR3 is TGTGCCAGCAGGGCTAGCGGGACGTACGAGCAGTACTTC.

The CDR3: CANSDRDYGYTF. CDR3 bases: TGTGCCAACTCGGACAGGGACTATGGCTACACCTTC. J is TRBJ1-2 and V is TRBV2; the match to TRBD1 covers 8 bases. V shed 10 bases, J shed 3 bases, and the junction held 4 bases outside the gene matches. This CDR3 region has 12 residues. CDR1 SNHLY and CDR2 FYNNEI come from the germline V gene.

This clone was observed once. The chain recombines TRBV10-3 with TRBJ2-7; 10 bases align to TRBD2. With 5 bases clipped from V and 3 bases from J, the junction kept 1 base outside the gene matches. The CDR3 sequence is 13 residues long. CDR1 is ENHRY, CDR2 SYGVKD, per germline. As DNA, the CDR3 is TGTGCCATCAGTCGGACTAGCGGCTACGAGCAGTACTTC. Translation: CAISRTSGYEQYF.

The chain employs TRBV6-1 and TRBJ2-1; possibly TRBD1 for D (5 bases). Per germline, CDR1 MNHNS and CDR2 SASEGT. With 1 base removed from V and 4 bases from J, the gap between germline ends came to 8 bases. This CDR3 spans 14 amino acids. The CDR3 DNA follows: TGTGCCAGCAGTGAAGGACAGCCTTACAATGAGCAGTTCTTC. It is translated as CASSEGQPYNEQFF.

The chain carries TRBV2 and TRBJ2-1; 8 positions agree with TRBD1. V dropped 6 bases and J dropped 5; count of bases not matched to a gene: 6. Germline V gene sequence: CDR1 SNHLY, CDR2 FYNNEI. CDR3 length: 14 residues. In DNA form, the CDR3 reads TGTGCCAGCAGAATAGGACAGGGTCACAATGAGCAGTTCTTC. Protein sequence: CASRIGQGHNEQFF.